In its sample, the clone carrying this TCR beta chain was seen a few times. The antigen is unknown. The source of the sample is a study of post-analysis software for immune sequencing data. Study background: The disease courses covered relapsing-remitting, secondary progressive and progressive-relapsing multiple sclerosis. Findings and limits, study-wide: Higher frequency in patients than in controls was seen for roughly five TRBV segments, with TRBV5-6, TRBV5-1 and TRBV20-1 among them. When compared against controls, multiple sclerosis patients showed significantly lower normalized Chao1 diversity. Samples sharing a preparation batch grouped tightly together when assessed by F measure.

In germline, CDR1 is SGHTA, CDR2 FQGNSA. The CDR3 is 12 residues long. Trimming took off 5 bases at V and 4 bases at J, with 8 bases between the two ends. TCR beta libraries were prepared from cDNA with unique molecular identifiers. Once about 0.9 to 11 million T cells were used, roughly 490,000 cDNA molecules resulted. TCRdb used MiXCR to reprocess the PCR reads, holding one entry per CDR3 protein. The sample lists a few hundred thousand distinct CDR3 sequences; 30% to 45% were seen once. The V gene is TRBV7-2, the J gene TRBJ1-2, with D possibly being TRBD1 (5 bases). Sequences were obtained from blood. This TCR was recovered from a girl aged 5 to 17 with multiple sclerosis. As DNA, the CDR3 is TGTGCCAGCAGCACCAGGGCCTATGGCTACACCTTC. It specifies CASSTRAYGYTF.